The T cell receptor beta chain under discussion was sequenced for a study of OX40 agonist ivuxolimab in advanced cancers. This clone was counted between two and nine times. The antigen remains undetermined. Findings of the study overall: Antigen targets of the expanded peripheral T cells went undetermined. Clonal expansion from baseline to week 6 occurred in both CD4+ and CD8+ T cells.

Generated by immunoSEQ multiplex PCR, the TCRdb table keeps only in-frame clones and is missing some. The sample carries tens of thousands of clones, around 85% recorded once. The CDR3 is 12 residues long. Germline CDR1 reads SGHVS; CDR2 reads FQNEAQ. Trimming removed 4 bases at V and 3 bases at J, with 7 bases between. The receptor was derived from an adult with an advanced solid tumor such as melanoma, head and neck, liver or kidney cancer. The sequencing here drew on CD4+ or CD8+ T cells sorted from blood, taken in a trial of the OX40 agonist ivuxolimab. The chain joins TRBV7-8 to TRBJ2-7; D is ambiguous. The CDR3 DNA is TGTGCCAGCAGCTCGGGCCGCTACGAGCAGTACTTC. It is translated as CASSSGRYEQYF.